The 22 T cell receptor beta chains reported below all come from one sample, sequenced in a study of PD-L1 blockade in urothelial cancer. The table came from immunoSEQ multiplex PCR; TCRdb's copy has only in-frame clones and leaves some out. The sample shows tens of thousands of clones, 82% of them seen only once. This material consisted of PBMCs, taken around atezolizumab (anti-PD-L1) treatment. Receptors were obtained from a man between 70 and 80 years old with urothelial cancer.

This clone showed up just a few times. The chain uses TRBV4-2 and TRBJ1-2, with TRBD1 matching 12 bases. The CDR3 covers 16 residues. Trimming took 4 bases from V and 3 from J; bases not matched to a gene: 6. In germline, CDR1 is LGHNA, CDR2 YNFKEQ. The CDR3 sequence: CASSPQGQGADYGYTF. The CDR3, as DNA: TGTGCCAGCAGCCCACAGGGACAGGGGGCCGACTATGGCTACACCTTC.

V usage is TRBV5-8 and J usage is TRBJ2-5, with 9 nucleotides matching TRBD2. V was pared by 2 bases and J by 4 bases, with 3 bases of the junction left unmatched. The CDR3 spans 14 residues. Per germline, CDR1 SGHTS and CDR2 YDEGEE. The CDR3 spells CASSFGLARETQYF. As DNA, the CDR3 is TGTGCCAGCAGCTTCGGACTAGCGCGAGAGACCCAGTACTTC.

The chain combines TRBV10-1 with TRBJ1-1; no clear D. V was clipped by 6 bases and J by 1 base, with 9 bases between them. This CDR3 has 13 residues. Germline CDR1 WNHNN, CDR2 SYGVQD (reference sequence). The CDR3 nucleotides read TGCGCCAGCAGGCTCGCTACGAACACTGAAGCTTTCTTT. As protein: CASRLATNTEAFF.

This clone was observed a handful of times. The V gene is TRBV6-6, the J gene TRBJ2-7, with 8 bases fitting TRBD2. Trimming removed 2 bases from V and 2 bases from J; junction bases left unmatched: 5. Germline-derived CDR1 and CDR2 are MNHNY and SVGAGI (reference sequence). This CDR3 comprises 15 residues. The CDR3, as DNA: TGTGCCAGCAGTTACGGCGGGGGGCTTACCTACGAGCAGTACTTC. Protein product: CASSYGGGLTYEQYF.

The chain has TRBV6-5 and TRBJ2-3; 8 bases are a match to TRBD2. The CDR3 length is 15 residues. From germline, CDR1 is MNHEY and CDR2 SVGAGI. V was pared by 0 bases and J by 5 bases, with 4 bases of the junction left unmatched. The CDR3 here is CASSYSPGGRDTQYF. In DNA form, the CDR3 reads TGTGCCAGCAGTTACTCTCCGGGAGGGCGAGATACGCAGTATTTT.

The chain is built from TRBV7-6 and TRBJ2-5; no clear D gene. The germline V gene has CDR1 SGHVS and CDR2 FNYEAQ. The CDR3 runs 16 residues. Between the trimmed V and J ends, which lost 1 base and 4 bases, there was a span of 16 bases. The CDR3 spells CASSLDSPQLVETQYF. The CDR3 DNA reads as TGTGCCAGCAGCTTAGATAGCCCCCAGTTAGTAGAGACCCAGTACTTC.

The V gene is TRBV15, the J gene TRBJ2-7, with D perhaps matching TRBD2 (6 bases). V shed 8 bases and J shed 9 bases, with 17 bases lying between them. Per the germline V gene, CDR1 is LNHNV and CDR2 is YYDKDF (reference sequence). The CDR3 is made up of 12 amino acids. The CDR3 DNA reads as TGTGCCACCGGGGAGCCCGGGGGTACGCAGTACTTC. Translated, it gives CATGEPGGTQYF. The full variable domain, completed using reference TRBV15 and TRBJ2-7, is DAMVIQNPRYQVTQFGKPVTLSCSQTLNHNVMYWYQQKSSQAPKLLFHYYDKDFNNEADTPDNFQSRRPNTSFCFLDIRSPGLGDTAMYLCATGEPGGTQYFGPGTRLTVT.

V is TRBV19 and J is TRBJ2-3; 15 bases fit TRBD2. The CDR3 length is 17 residues. Looked up from germline, CDR1 is LNHDA and CDR2 is SQIVND (reference sequence). After removal of 5 bases from V and 2 bases from J, the junction contained 5 bases not matched to a gene. DNA of the CDR3: TGTGCCAGTAGTCGGGGGACTAGCGGGGGGTACACAGATACGCAGTATTTT. Its protein product is CASSRGTSGGYTDTQYF. The variable domain in full, completed from reference TRBV19 and TRBJ2-3, reads DGGITQSPKYLFRKEGQNVTLSCEQNLNHDAMYWYRQDPGQGLRLIYYSQIVNDFQKGDIAEGYSVSREKKESFPLTVTSAQKNPTAFYLCASSRGTSGGYTDTQYFGPGTRLTVL.

The chain combines TRBV7-8 with TRBJ1-4, with a possible D match to TRBD1 (6 bases). Germline assignment: CDR1 SGHVS and CDR2 FQNEAQ. V was pared by 2 bases and J by 6 bases, with 13 bases between. The CDR3 is 15 amino acids. In DNA, the CDR3 is TGTGCCAGCAGCTTACAGTCGCAGGGGCATGAAAAACTGTTTTTT. Amino acids: CASSLQSQGHEKLFF.

This clone was seen only a few times. The rearrangement uses TRBV19 and TRBJ2-2; no clear D gene. The CDR3 has 12 residues. The germline V gene encodes CDR1 LNHDA and CDR2 SQIVND (reference sequence). With 6 bases removed from V and 6 bases from J, the gap between germline ends came to 8 bases. CDR3 bases: TGTGCCAGTAGGTGGGCCGCCGGGGAGCTGTTTTTT. Translation gives CASRWAAGELFF.

The chain carries TRBV30 and TRBJ1-1, with a possible D match to TRBD1 (6 bases). Germline CDR1 is GTSNPN and CDR2 is SVGIG (reference sequence). The CDR3 is 11 residues long. The germline V and J ends were trimmed by 3 bases and 10 bases, with 12 bases remaining between them. CDR3 amino acids: CAWRGGRGAFF. CDR3 DNA sequence: TGTGCCTGGAGAGGGGGGAGGGGAGCTTTCTTT.

The CDR3 sequence is CASSFLAGGPEETQYF. The DNA for the CDR3 is TGCGCCAGCAGCTTTCTAGCGGGGGGCCCTGAGGAGACCCAGTACTTC. The chain links TRBV5-1 to TRBJ2-5, with 11 positions matching TRBD2. Germline CDR1 reads SGHRS; CDR2 reads YFSETQ. V was pared by 2 bases and J by 5 bases, with 8 bases of the junction left unmatched. This CDR3 region has 16 residues.

The V and J genes are TRBV29-1 and TRBJ2-7; D might be TRBD1 (6 bases). Germline loops: CDR1 SQVTM, CDR2 ANQGSEA. This CDR3 has 14 amino acids. V shed 7 bases and J shed 4 bases, with 20 bases lying between them. CDR3 sequence reads: CSALSPGEVYEQYF. DNA for the CDR3: TGCAGCGCCCTATCCCCAGGGGAAGTATACGAGCAGTACTTC.

The chain uses TRBV5-1 and TRBJ1-4; D remains ambiguous. V was clipped by 7 bases and J by 4 bases, with 14 bases between them. CDR1 SGHRS and CDR2 YFSETQ come from the germline V gene. The length of the CDR3 is 14 residues. The CDR3 DNA sequence: TGCGCCAGCTTTGAAGGAGGGAGTAATGAAAAACTGTTTTTT. Amino acids: CASFEGGSNEKLFF.

J is TRBJ2-7 and V is TRBV18; D is possibly TRBD2 (6 bases). Germline values: CDR1 KGHSH, CDR2 LQKENI. The CDR3 spans 15 residues. V shed 4 bases and J shed 3 bases, with 16 bases lying between them. The CDR3 coding sequence is TGTGCCAGCTCACTCGCTAGCGTAGGTGGCTACGAGCAGTACTTC. This sequence encodes CASSLASVGGYEQYF.

The CDR3 protein is CASSSSGSYEQYF. As DNA, the CDR3 is TGTGCCAGCAGCTCTAGCGGATCCTACGAGCAGTACTTC. The rearrangement joins TRBV13 to TRBJ2-7; 7 bases fit TRBD2. With V trimmed by 4 bases and J by 1 base, 1 base remained unmatched. This CDR3 spans 13 amino acids. The germline gives CDR1 PRHDT, CDR2 FYEKMQ (reference sequence).

The J gene is TRBJ2-1, the V gene TRBV7-6; D possibly corresponds to TRBD2 (5 bases). V lost 1 base to trimming and J lost 7 bases, with 14 bases between them. The CDR3 runs 15 residues. Looked up from germline, CDR1 is SGHVS and CDR2 is FNYEAQ. CDR3 amino acids: CASSLEFTAGNEQFF. The CDR3 DNA follows: TGTGCCAGCAGCTTAGAATTTACGGCGGGTAATGAGCAGTTCTTC.

This clone has a single count. The chain recombines TRBV5-5 with TRBJ1-4; D possibly corresponds to TRBD1 (5 bases). Germline values: CDR1 SGHKS, CDR2 YYEKEE (reference sequence). Trimming took off 0 bases at V and 10 bases at J, with 13 bases between the two ends. The CDR3 is made up of 14 amino acids. CDR3 bases: TGTGCCAGCAGCTTGGAGGGGCAGGGCGGAAAACTGTTTTTT. Translating it yields CASSLEGQGGKLFF.

V and J are TRBV19 and TRBJ1-6, with TRBD1 identical over 8 bases. The CDR3 is made up of 13 amino acids. With V trimmed by 6 bases and J by 6 bases, 1 base remained unmatched. Germline CDR1 and CDR2: LNHDA and SQIVND (reference sequence). The CDR3 coding sequence is TGTGCCAGTAGGACAGGGGTTAATTCACCCCTCCACTTT. Translating it yields CASRTGVNSPLHF. Complete variable domain (other parts from reference TRBV19 and TRBJ1-6): DGGITQSPKYLFRKEGQNVTLSCEQNLNHDAMYWYRQDPGQGLRLIYYSQIVNDFQKGDIAEGYSVSREKKESFPLTVTSAQKNPTAFYLCASRTGVNSPLHFGNGTRLTVT.

This chain links TRBV6-6 with TRBJ1-2; D not certain. The CDR3 contains 10 residues. CDR1 is MNHNY, CDR2 SVGAGI, per germline (reference sequence). The ends were cut back, 6 bases at V and 7 bases at J, with 6 bases in the middle. The CDR3 DNA is TGTGCCAGCAGCCTACGTGGCTACACCTTC. Residues: CASSLRGYTF.

The rearrangement joins TRBV11-3 to TRBJ2-7; TRBD2 aligns across 9 bases. CDR1 and CDR2 from the germline V gene are SGHNT and YENEEA. Trimming at V came to 6 bases and at J to 4 bases, leaving 10 bases not matched to a gene. The CDR3 totals 15 residues. The CDR3, as DNA: TGTGCCAGCAGGTCTCAGGGGACTAGCAAGTACGAGCAGTACTTC. This codes for CASRSQGTSKYEQYF.

V is TRBV30 and J is TRBJ2-4; D not resolved. CDR1 and CDR2 from the germline V gene are GTSNPN and SVGIG (reference sequence). The ends were cut back, 3 bases at V and 6 bases at J, with 12 bases in the middle. CDR3 length: 13 residues. The CDR3 spells CAWRSAPGNIQYF. CDR3 bases: TGTGCCTGGAGATCTGCCCCGGGAAACATTCAGTACTTC.